These T cell receptor beta chains were read from a single sample in a study of cytomegalovirus exposure and HLA in healthy donors. TCRdb's table, derived via immunoSEQ multiplex PCR, lists solely in-frame clones and lacks some. The table lists 150,000 to 200,000 clones, more than 75% of them singletons. The sample was PBMCs. The receptors originated from a woman aged 40-49 years in good health and CMV-seronegative. Both conserved end residues are part of each CDR3. Each record gives: CDR3 length, V gene, J gene, D gene, clone size, CDR3 DNA, CDR3 protein. The D gene is left open where the match is weak. Clone size, where shown, is once, few, many, or a class for clones that have expanded.

15	TRBV5-1	TRBJ2-3	TRBD2	.	TGCGCCAGCAGCTTGGGCGGGGGAGGCACAGATACGCAGTATTTT	CASSLGGGGTDTQYF
14	TRBV6-5	TRBJ1-1	.	.	TGTGCCAGCAGTTACCGAACAGGGAACACTGAAGCTTTCTTT	CASSYRTGNTEAFF
15	TRBV7-2	TRBJ1-6	.	.	TGTGCCAGCAGCTTAGGGGCGGGGGCGGGTTCACCCCTCCACTTT	CASSLGAGAGSPLHF
14	TRBV5-4	TRBJ2-5	.	.	TGTGCCAGCAGCTCCCAGGCTCCCTTGGGTGCCCAGTACTTC	CASSSQAPLGAQYF
16	TRBV28	TRBJ2-7	.	.	TGTGCCAGCCTCCCCTCGACCATGGGAGGCCCCTACGAGCAGTACTTC	CASLPSTMGGPYEQYF
14	TRBV5-4	TRBJ2-7	.	.	TGTGCCAGCAGCTTGGATCAGGGGAGTCGGGAGCAGTACTTC	CASSLDQGSREQYF
12	TRBV28	TRBJ1-2	.	.	TGTGCCAGCAGTCCGGGGACTTATGGCTACACCTTC	CASSPGTYGYTF
13	TRBV7-2	TRBJ2-2	.	.	TGTGCCAGCAGCCCTGATAGAATCGGGGAGCTGTTTTTT	CASSPDRIGELFF
13	TRBV7-2	TRBJ1-2	TRBD1	.	TGTGCCAGCAGCTGGGACAGGGATTATGGCTACACCTTC	CASSWDRDYGYTF
17	TRBV19	TRBJ2-3	TRBD2	.	TGTGCCAGTAGTATATCGCGCCTAGCGGGAGGAAGGAATACGCAGTATTTT	CASSISRLAGGRNTQYF
13	TRBV6-6	TRBJ1-1	.	.	TGTGCCACCACTCTGGGCAGTCGGACTGAAGCTTTCTTT	CATTLGSRTEAFF
17	TRBV4-2	TRBJ2-3	TRBD2	few	TGTGCCAGCAGCCAAGACCTGACTAGCGGGAGAGCAGATACGCAGTATTTT	CASSQDLTSGRADTQYF
14	TRBV5-6	TRBJ2-7	.	.	TGTGCCAGCAGTCCCGGGACATCGCACATCGAGCAGTACTTC	CASSPGTSHIEQYF
13	TRBV2	TRBJ2-3	.	.	TGTGCCAGCAATTCTGTTGCGACAGATACGCAGTATTTT	CASNSVATDTQYF
13	TRBV28	TRBJ2-7	.	.	TGTGCCAGCACAGGGAACACCTACGAGCAATTTGACTTC	CASTGNTYEQFDF
16	TRBV15	TRBJ2-7	.	.	TGTGCCACCAGCAGAGAGACCCGCGGGGCAAAGAACGAGCAGTACTTC	CATSRETRGAKNEQYF
16	TRBV4-1	TRBJ1-5	TRBD1	few	TGCGCCAGCAGCCAGAACCGGGACAGGGCCAATCAGCCCCAGCATTTT	CASSQNRDRANQPQHF
14	TRBV27	TRBJ1-5	.	.	TGTGCCAGCAGCCCAGGGGTTAGCAATCAGCCCCAGCATTTT	CASSPGVSNQPQHF
13	TRBV7-9	TRBJ1-2	.	.	TGTGCCAGCAGCTTAAACGGGGTGGATGGCTACACCTTC	CASSLNGVDGYTF